A selection of T cell receptor beta chains follows, all from one sample in a study of beta chain features in type 1 diabetes. TCRdb keeps only in-frame clones here, not all; method: immunoSEQ multiplex PCR. In the table there are 550,000 to 850,000 clones, 13% of which are singletons. Sample: naive CD4+ T cells from blood. The receptors originated from a man younger than 35 with type 1 diabetes. The CDR3 runs from the conserved cysteine through the conserved F or W. D genes are given only for firm matches. Only part of the rows carry a size: once, few, many, or a class if the clone is expanded.

d_gene	v_gene	j_gene	abundance	CDR3aa	CDR3nt
NA	TRBV5-1	TRBJ2-5	few	CASSSPESETQYF	TGCGCCAGCAGCTCCCCCGAGTCTGAGACCCAGTACTTC
TRBD1	TRBV19	TRBJ1-2	few	CASSPRTGEEGGYTF	TGTGCCAGTAGTCCCCGGACAGGGGAAGAAGGTGGCTACACCTTC
NA	TRBV10-3	TRBJ1-5	few	CAIRNRVNQPQHF	TGTGCCATCAGGAACAGGGTAAATCAGCCCCAGCATTTT
TRBD1	TRBV5-6	TRBJ1-5	NA	CANGTGGRNQPQHF	TGTGCCAACGGGACAGGGGGCCGCAATCAGCCCCAGCATTTT
NA	TRBV5-1	TRBJ2-3	few	CASSRQPGVPDTQYF	TGCGCCAGCAGCCGGCAACCGGGCGTCCCAGATACGCAGTATTTT
NA	TRBV27	TRBJ1-6	NA	CASSRQYYNSPLHF	TGTGCCAGCAGTAGACAGTACTATAATTCACCCCTCCACTTT
TRBD1	TRBV30	TRBJ1-2	few	CAWSVRRQGDGYTF	TGTGCCTGGAGTGTACGGAGACAGGGAGATGGCTACACCTTC
NA	TRBV7-9	TRBJ2-5	many	CASSFQETQYF	TGTGCCAGCAGCTTCCAAGAGACCCAGTACTTC
TRBD1	TRBV27	TRBJ1-4	few	CASKPGQGDEKLFF	TGTGCCAGCAAACCGGGACAGGGGGATGAAAAACTGTTTTTT
NA	TRBV7-2	TRBJ2-1	many	CAILVSTEQFF	TGTGCCATCCTCGTATCTACTGAGCAGTTCTTC
TRBD2	TRBV7-2	TRBJ2-7	few	CASSPSSGGLYEQYF	TGTGCCAGCAGTCCCTCTAGCGGGGGACTCTACGAGCAGTACTTC
TRBD1	TRBV7-3	TRBJ2-2	few	CASSFGQAGTGELFF	TGTGCCAGCAGCTTCGGACAGGCGGGCACCGGGGAGCTGTTTTTT
NA	TRBV18	TRBJ2-7	NA	CASSPRSGDYEQYF	TGTGCCAGCTCACCAAGGTCAGGAGACTACGAGCAGTACTTC
NA	TRBV2	TRBJ2-1	NA	CASSERLWGEQFF	TGTGCCAGCAGTGAAAGACTGTGGGGTGAGCAGTTCTTC
TRBD1	TRBV6-1	TRBJ1-1	NA	CASSVEGTVNTEAFF	TGTGCCAGCAGTGTAGAGGGGACAGTGAACACTGAAGCTTTCTTT
NA	TRBV15	TRBJ2-5	many	CATSRATQGIQYF	TGTGCCACCAGCAGAGCCACGCAGGGGATCCAGTACTTC
NA	TRBV7-7	TRBJ2-5	NA	CASSSGRIQETQYF	TGTGCTAGCAGTTCTGGACGGATCCAAGAGACCCAGTACTTC
NA	TRBV10-3	TRBJ1-2	NA	CAISEPGYGYTF	TGTGCCATCAGTGAGCCGGGTTATGGCTACACCTTC
NA	TRBV28	TRBJ1-2	NA	CASSLGARGYTF	TGTGCCAGCAGTCTGGGGGCGCGGGGCTACACCTTC
NA	TRBV10-3	TRBJ2-1	few	CAISESSPAGYNEQFF	TGTGCCATCAGTGAGTCGTCCCCAGCGGGCTACAATGAGCAGTTCTTC
NA	TRBV29-1	TRBJ1-2	few	CSASLADYGYTF	TGCAGCGCCTCCCTGGCGGACTATGGCTACACCTTC
NA	TRBV15	TRBJ1-4	NA	CATSSGKTATNEKLFF	TGTGCCACCAGCAGCGGAAAAACAGCAACTAATGAAAAACTGTTTTTT
TRBD2	TRBV28	TRBJ2-7	few	CASSTLAGATYEQYF	TGTGCCAGCAGTACGCTAGCGGGGGCAACCTACGAGCAGTACTTC
NA	TRBV14	TRBJ2-5	NA	CASSQNWEETQYF	TGTGCCAGCAGCCAGAACTGGGAAGAGACCCAGTACTTC
NA	TRBV30	TRBJ2-7	NA	CALQAQVSSYEQYF	TGTGCCCTCCAGGCACAGGTGAGCTCCTACGAGCAGTACTTC
NA	TRBV7-9	TRBJ1-4	NA	CASTYGRSAGGEKLFF	TGTGCCAGCACCTACGGAAGGTCCGCCGGGGGCGAAAAACTGTTTTTT
NA	TRBV2	TRBJ1-5	NA	CASARDSNQPQHF	TGTGCCAGCGCCCGGGATAGCAATCAGCCCCAGCATTTT
NA	TRBV5-1	TRBJ2-3	NA	CASSPRSWVPGPSTDTQYF	TGCGCCAGCAGTCCCCGGAGTTGGGTCCCGGGCCCTAGCACAGATACGCAGTATTTT
NA	TRBV29-1	TRBJ1-2	few	CSVSTPNYGYTF	TGCAGCGTTTCGACACCTAACTATGGCTACACCTTC
TRBD1	TRBV18	TRBJ2-5	NA	CASSARDRGLQETQYF	TGTGCCAGCTCAGCCCGGGACAGGGGGCTCCAAGAGACCCAGTACTTC